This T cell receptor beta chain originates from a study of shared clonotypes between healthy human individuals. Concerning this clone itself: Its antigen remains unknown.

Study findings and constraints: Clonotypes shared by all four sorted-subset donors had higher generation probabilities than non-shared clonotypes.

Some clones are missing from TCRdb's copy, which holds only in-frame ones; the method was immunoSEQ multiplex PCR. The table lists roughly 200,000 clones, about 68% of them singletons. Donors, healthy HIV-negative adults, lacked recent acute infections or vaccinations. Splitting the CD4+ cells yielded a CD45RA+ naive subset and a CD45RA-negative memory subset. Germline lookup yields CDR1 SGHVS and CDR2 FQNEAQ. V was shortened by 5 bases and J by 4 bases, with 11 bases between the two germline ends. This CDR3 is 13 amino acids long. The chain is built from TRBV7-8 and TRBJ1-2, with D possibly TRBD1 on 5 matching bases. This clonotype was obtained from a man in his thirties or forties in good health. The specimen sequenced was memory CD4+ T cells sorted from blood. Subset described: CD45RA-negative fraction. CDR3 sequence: CASSPQASYGYTF. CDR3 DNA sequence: TGTGCCAGCAGCCCACAGGCCAGCTATGGCTACACCTTC.